This entry concerns a single TCR beta chain. This record comes from a study of blood T cell repertoires in COVID-19. Between the trimmed V and J ends, which lost 1 base and 12 bases, there was a span of 19 bases. CDR3 size: 15 residues. Germline lookup yields CDR1 LGHDT and CDR2 YNNKEL (reference sequence). Produced via immunoSEQ multiplex PCR; TCRdb's table is partial and in-frame only. The sample includes under 350,000 clones, about nine tenths seen only once; the top ten take around 2.7%. Allocation to cohorts depended on clinical history reported by the participants. Two consecutive negative NP/OP PCR tests, clearance, or resolved symptoms defined Cohort 3 recovery.

The sample consisted of PBMCs or T cells enriched from blood (not recorded which). The chain has TRBV3-1 (or the pseudogene TRBV3-2) and TRBJ1-5; D remains unclear. The sequence came from a man between 60 and 75 years old who had recovered from COVID-19. CDR3 sequence (DNA): TGTGCCAGCAGCCAAGGTCGGGTGGTAGTCGACCTCCAGCATTTT. It encodes CASSQGRVVVDLQHF.